The T cell receptor (beta chain) under discussion was sequenced for a study of early T cells in non-severe SARS-CoV-2 infection. The overall study: Bulk RNA isolated from unsorted whole blood underwent sequencing; chains were not paired.

This clonotype appeared many times. The antigen is not known. Unique molecular identifiers tagged individual cDNA molecules. MiXCR, run by TCRdb on the 5' RACE reads, gives a single entry per CDR3 protein. The table includes around 61,000 distinct CDR3 sequences, 10% detected once. The study, taken as a whole, reports: Sequences matched to VDJdb favored anti-spike CD8 responses, while private and CD4 specificities were missed.

Germline assignment: CDR1 MNHEY and CDR2 SVGEGT. V trimming: 6 bases; J trimming: 3 bases; junction bases outside the gene matches: 4. The CDR3 is 13 residues long. The source is an adult who was a healthcare worker with PCR-confirmed SARS-CoV-2 infection or an uninfected control (not recorded which). Material for sequencing was whole blood. V usage is TRBV6-2 or TRBV6-3 and J usage is TRBJ2-7, with TRBD1 matching over 8 bases. The CDR3: CASRWTGNYEQYF. In DNA, the CDR3 is TGTGCCAGCAGGTGGACAGGGAACTACGAGCAGTACTTC.